This TCR beta chain was observed in a study of blood T cell repertoires in COVID-19. Study context: COVID-19 samples from acute and convalescent phases originated in the United States, Italy and Spain. The analysed material was cDNA or gDNA that came from T cells, B-cell-depleted T cells, or PBMCs.

Under the authors' procedure: From reference gene primer amplification, estimates of nucleated cell counts were derived. The method was immunoSEQ multiplex PCR; TCRdb's version includes in-frame clones alone and lacks a portion of them. V, J and clone size reflect that table, while D and trimming were determined from the DNA. The sample includes roughly 96,000 clones, about 80% of them seen just once. The sequenced sample was peripheral blood. This clonotype originated in a man between 60 and 75 years old with acute or convalescent COVID-19.

CDR3 sequence: CATSGGRGHNQPQHF. CDR3 DNA sequence: TGTGCCACCAGTGGGGGTAGGGGGCACAATCAGCCCCAGCATTTT. The V call is TRBV15, the J call TRBJ1-5; 7 nucleotides align to TRBD1. Trimming at V came to 6 bases and at J to 3 bases, leaving 8 bases not matched to a gene. The CDR3 has 15 amino acids. Germline loops: CDR1 LNHNV, CDR2 YYDKDF (reference sequence).